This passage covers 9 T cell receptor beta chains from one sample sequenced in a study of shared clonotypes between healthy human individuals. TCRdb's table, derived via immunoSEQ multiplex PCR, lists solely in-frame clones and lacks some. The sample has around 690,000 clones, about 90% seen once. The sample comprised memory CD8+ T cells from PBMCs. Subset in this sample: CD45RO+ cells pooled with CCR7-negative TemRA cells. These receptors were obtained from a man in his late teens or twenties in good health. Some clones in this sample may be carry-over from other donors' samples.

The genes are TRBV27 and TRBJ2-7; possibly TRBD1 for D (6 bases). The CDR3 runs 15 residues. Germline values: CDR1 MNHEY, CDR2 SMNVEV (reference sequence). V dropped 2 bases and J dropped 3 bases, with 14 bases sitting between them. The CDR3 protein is CASSLRSGQNYEQYF. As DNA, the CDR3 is TGTGCCAGCAGTTTAAGGTCTGGACAGAACTACGAGCAGTACTTC.

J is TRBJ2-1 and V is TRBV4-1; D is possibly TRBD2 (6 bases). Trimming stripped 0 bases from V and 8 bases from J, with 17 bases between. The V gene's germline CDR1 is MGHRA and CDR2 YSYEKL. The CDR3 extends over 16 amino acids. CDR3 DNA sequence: TGCGCCAGCAGCCAAGAGCCGGGACTGTACAGCGATGAGCAGTTCTTC. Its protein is CASSQEPGLYSDEQFF.

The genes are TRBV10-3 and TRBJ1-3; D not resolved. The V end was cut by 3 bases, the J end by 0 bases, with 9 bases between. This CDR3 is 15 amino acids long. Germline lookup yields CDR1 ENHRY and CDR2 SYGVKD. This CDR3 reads CAISDQDYSGNTIYF. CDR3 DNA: TGTGCCATCAGTGACCAGGATTACTCTGGAAACACCATATATTTT.

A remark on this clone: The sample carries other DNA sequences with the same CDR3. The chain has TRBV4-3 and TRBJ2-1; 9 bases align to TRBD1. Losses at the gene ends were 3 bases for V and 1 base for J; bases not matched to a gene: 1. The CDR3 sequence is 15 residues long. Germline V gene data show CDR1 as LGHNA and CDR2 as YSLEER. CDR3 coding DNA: TGCGCCAGCAGCCAGGGGACAGGGTCCTACAATGAGCAGTTCTTC. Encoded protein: CASSQGTGSYNEQFF.

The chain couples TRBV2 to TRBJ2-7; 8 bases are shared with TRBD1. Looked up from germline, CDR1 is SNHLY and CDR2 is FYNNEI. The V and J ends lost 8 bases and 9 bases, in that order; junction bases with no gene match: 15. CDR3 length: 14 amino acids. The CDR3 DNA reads TGTGCCAGCGGGCTCCCAGGGGGCGTTAGGGCGCAGTACTTC. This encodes CASGLPGGVRAQYF.

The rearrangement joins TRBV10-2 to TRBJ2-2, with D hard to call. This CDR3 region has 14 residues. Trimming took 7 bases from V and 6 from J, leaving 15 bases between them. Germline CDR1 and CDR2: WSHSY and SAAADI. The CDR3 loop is CASIRGARAGELFF. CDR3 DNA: TGCGCCAGCATCCGAGGAGCAAGGGCCGGGGAGCTGTTTTTT.

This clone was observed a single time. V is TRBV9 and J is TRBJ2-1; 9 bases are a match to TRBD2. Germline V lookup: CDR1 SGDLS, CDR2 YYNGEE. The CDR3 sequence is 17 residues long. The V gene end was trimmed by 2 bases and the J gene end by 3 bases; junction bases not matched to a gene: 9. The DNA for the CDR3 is TGTGCCAGCAGCGTCTCCGGCGGGAGGGTAAACTACAATGAGCAGTTCTTC. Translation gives CASSVSGGRVNYNEQFF.

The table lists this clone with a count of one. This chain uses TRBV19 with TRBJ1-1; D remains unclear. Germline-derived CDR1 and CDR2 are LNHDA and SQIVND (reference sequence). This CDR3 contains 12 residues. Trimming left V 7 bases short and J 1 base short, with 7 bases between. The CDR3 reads CASKFPNTEAFF. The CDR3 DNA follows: TGTGCCAGTAAGTTCCCGAACACTGAAGCTTTCTTT.

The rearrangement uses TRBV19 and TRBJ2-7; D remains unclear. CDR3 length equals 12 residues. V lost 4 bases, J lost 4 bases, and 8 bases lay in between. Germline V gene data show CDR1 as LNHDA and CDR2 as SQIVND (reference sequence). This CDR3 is CASSTPGYEQYF. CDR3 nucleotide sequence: TGTGCCAGTAGTACCCCCGGGTACGAGCAGTACTTC. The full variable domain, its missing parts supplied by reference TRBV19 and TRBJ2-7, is DGGITQSPKYLFRKEGQNVTLSCEQNLNHDAMYWYRQDPGQGLRLIYYSQIVNDFQKGDIAEGYSVSREKKESFPLTVTSAQKNPTAFYLCASSTPGYEQYFGPGTRLTVT.